Listed below are T cell receptor beta chains from one sample, sequenced in a study of cytomegalovirus exposure and HLA in healthy donors. Measured with immunoSEQ multiplex PCR; TCRdb has only the in-frame clones, and not every one. Of around 170,000 clones in the sample, roughly 80% are singletons; the top ten hold roughly 0.38%. The sequenced material came from PBMCs. These receptors were taken from a boy younger than 10 in good health and CMV-seronegative. Both conserved end residues are part of each CDR3. The D gene is left open where the match is weak. The listing skips clone size in some rows; elsewhere it reads once, few, many or a size class.

TRBV27	TRBD2	TRBJ2-3	.	CASSLQVLAGIADTQYF	TGTGCCAGCAGTTTACAGGTGCTAGCGGGAATAGCAGATACGCAGTATTTT
TRBV27	TRBD2	TRBJ2-2	.	CASGPSGSPGELFF	TGTGCCAGTGGACCTAGCGGGAGTCCCGGGGAGCTGTTTTTT
TRBV15	.	TRBJ1-2	.	CATSSHQRRNYGYTF	TGTGCCACCAGCAGCCATCAGCGACGGAACTATGGCTACACCTTC
TRBV2	TRBD1	TRBJ2-3	.	CASTLGQGTDTQYF	TGTGCCAGCACCCTGGGACAGGGAACAGATACGCAGTATTTT
TRBV5-1	TRBD1	TRBJ2-5	once	CASSYGQGQETQYF	TGCGCCAGCAGCTACGGACAGGGTCAAGAGACCCAGTACTTC
TRBV6-1	TRBD2	TRBJ2-1	.	CASSEGWTSGPNYPGEQFF	TGTGCCAGCAGTGAGGGGTGGACTAGCGGACCTAACTATCCGGGTGAGCAGTTCTTC
TRBV6-6	.	TRBJ2-7	.	CASRLHLNAYEQYF	TGTGCCAGCAGACTCCACCTAAACGCCTACGAGCAGTACTTC
TRBV5-4	.	TRBJ2-5	.	CASSLGRVEETQYF	TGTGCCAGCAGCTTGGGACGGGTGGAGGAGACCCAGTACTTC
TRBV4-2	TRBD1	TRBJ1-2	.	CASSQAGDRPWAGYTF	TGTGCCAGCAGCCAGGCCGGGGACAGGCCTTGGGCTGGCTACACCTTC
TRBV10-3	TRBD2	TRBJ2-2	.	CAISEAGGLTGELFF	TGTGCCATCAGTGAAGCGGGAGGGCTAACCGGGGAGCTGTTTTTT
TRBV6-1	.	TRBJ2-2	.	CASVVGIVSGELFF	TGTGCCAGCGTAGTCGGGATTGTATCCGGGGAGCTGTTTTTT
TRBV5-4	TRBD2	TRBJ2-7	.	CASSIGTSGNSYEQYF	TGTGCCAGCAGCATCGGGACTAGCGGGAACTCCTACGAGCAGTACTTC
TRBV11-2	TRBD2	TRBJ2-7	.	CASSFTTSGSISEQYF	TGTGCCAGCAGCTTTACTACTAGCGGGAGCATCAGCGAGCAGTACTTC
TRBV30	TRBD1	TRBJ1-1	.	CAWSVRQGDTEAFF	TGTGCCTGGAGTGTAAGACAGGGTGACACTGAAGCTTTCTTT
TRBV2	TRBD1	TRBJ1-2	.	CASSTGTGKGYTF	TGTGCCAGCAGTACCGGGACAGGGAAAGGCTACACCTTC
TRBV5-1	TRBD1	TRBJ2-7	.	CASSWGSGTGIDEQYF	TGCGCCAGCAGCTGGGGGTCCGGGACAGGGATCGACGAGCAGTACTTC
TRBV10-3	.	TRBJ2-1	.	CAIRGSVNNEQFF	TGTGCCATCAGAGGTAGCGTTAACAATGAGCAGTTCTTC
TRBV6-1	TRBD2	TRBJ2-7	.	CASRDIAGSSYEQYF	TGTGCCAGCAGGGATATAGCGGGATCCTCCTACGAGCAGTACTTC
TRBV29-1	TRBD1	TRBJ1-4	few	CSARTGGGEKLFF	TGCAGCGCTAGGACAGGGGGAGGTGAAAAACTGTTTTTT
TRBV29-1	TRBD2	TRBJ2-7	.	CSVAGLAGSYEQYF	TGCAGCGTTGCGGGACTAGCGGGCTCCTACGAGCAGTACTTC
TRBV10-3	TRBD2	TRBJ2-3	.	CAISESLAGDTDTQYF	TGTGCCATCAGTGAGTCACTAGCGGGAGATACAGATACGCAGTATTTT
TRBV5-6	.	TRBJ2-1	.	CASSLDGHHQFF	TGTGCCAGCAGCCTCGACGGACACCATCAGTTCTTC
TRBV14	.	TRBJ1-3	.	CASSQKIVGAGNTIYF	TGTGCCAGCAGCCAAAAAATCGTGGGGGCAGGAAACACCATATATTTT
TRBV25-1	.	TRBJ1-1	.	CASSEWEAGPNTEAFF	TGTGCCAGCAGTGAATGGGAGGCAGGGCCGAACACTGAAGCTTTCTTT
TRBV18	TRBD1	TRBJ2-1	.	CASSPDRGVGNEQFF	TGTGCCAGCTCACCAGACAGGGGGGTTGGCAATGAGCAGTTCTTC
TRBV7-9	.	TRBJ1-2	.	CASSSSRRYGYTF	TGTGCCAGCAGTTCTTCCAGAAGATATGGCTACACCTTC
TRBV5-1	TRBD2	TRBJ2-3	.	CASSASSGSTDTQYF	TGCGCCAGCAGCGCCTCTAGCGGAAGCACAGATACGCAGTATTTT
TRBV5-1	.	TRBJ2-1	few	CASSLEGQDEQFF	TGCGCCAGCAGCTTGGAAGGTCAGGATGAGCAGTTCTTC
TRBV28	TRBD1	TRBJ1-2	.	CASTPDGQGNYGYTF	TGTGCCAGCACCCCCGACGGACAGGGTAACTATGGCTACACCTTC
TRBV7-9	TRBD2	TRBJ2-7	.	CASTTGTNNYEQYF	TGTGCCAGCACCACCGGGACTAATAACTACGAGCAGTACTTC
TRBV9	TRBD1	TRBJ1-2	.	CASSRGQGYEYGYTF	TGTGCCAGCTCGCGGGGACAGGGCTATGAATATGGCTACACCTTC
TRBV10-3	TRBD2	TRBJ2-1	.	CAISESKLADNEQFF	TGTGCCATCAGTGAGTCTAAGCTAGCGGATAATGAGCAGTTCTTC